The 23 T cell receptor beta chains below all came from one sample that was sequenced in a study of CD8 T cells in ankylosing spondylitis. MiXCR was run by TCRdb on the 5' RACE reads, yielding one entry per CDR3 protein. The repertoire holds 200,000 to 300,000 distinct CDR3 sequences, with approximately 24% as singletons. Sequencing was carried out using blood, either unsorted or a sorted T cell fraction (not recorded which). Every receptor here comes from a male donor with ankylosing spondylitis or in good health (not recorded which).

The table lists this clonotype with many counts. This rearrangement joins TRBV6-1 to TRBJ1-1; 9 nucleotides align to TRBD1. Germline V gene lookup returns CDR1 MNHNS and CDR2 SASEGT. This CDR3 region has 13 residues. Trimming removed 6 bases from V and 4 bases from J; junction bases left unmatched: 3. The CDR3 nucleotides are TGTGCCAGCAGGTCGACAGGGGGCACTGAAGCTTTCTTT. Its translation: CASRSTGGTEAFF.

The chain links TRBV5-1 to TRBJ2-7; a weak D match, TRBD2 (5 bases). V was shortened by 4 bases and J by 7 bases, with 12 bases between the two germline ends. Germline V gene lookup returns CDR1 SGHRS and CDR2 YFSETQ. The CDR3 spans 12 residues. As DNA, the CDR3 is TGCGCCAGCAGCGCGGACTTACTTGAGCAGTACTTC. Translated: CASSADLLEQYF.

This clonotype was seen at least ten times. V and J are TRBV12-3 or TRBV12-4 and TRBJ2-1; D not certain. The CDR3 spans 13 residues. Trimming took 8 bases from V and 0 from J, leaving 8 bases between them. CDR3: CASSLSSYNEQFF. The CDR3 DNA reads as TGTGCCAGCTCGCTGAGCTCCTACAATGAGCAGTTCTTC.

The chain employs TRBV28 and TRBJ2-4; the D gene could be TRBD1 or TRBD2 (5 bases each). The CDR3 contains 18 residues. CDR1 and CDR2 (germline): MDHEN, SYDVKM. V shed 5 bases and J shed 0 bases, with 20 bases lying between them. The CDR3 DNA is TGTGCCAGCAGTCTAACCCCGGGACGGAAACTAGCCAAAAACATTCAGTACTTC. This gives the protein CASSLTPGRKLAKNIQYF.

This clonotype was seen repeatedly, ten times or more. CDR3 sequence: CASSLQGQGRGDTQYF. CDR3 coding DNA: TGCGCCAGCAGCCTCCAAGGACAGGGGAGAGGGGATACGCAGTATTTT. The rearrangement links TRBV5-1 to TRBJ2-3; 9 bases line up with TRBD1. The V segment lost 4 bases and the J segment 6 bases; nucleotides outside the gene matches: 12. Germline V gene data show CDR1 as SGHRS and CDR2 as YFSETQ. This CDR3 is 16 amino acids long. The full variable domain, completed using reference TRBV5-1 and TRBJ2-3, is KAGVTQTPRYLIKTRGQQVTLSCSPISGHRSVSWYQQTPGQGLQFLFEYFSETQRNKGNFPGRFSGRQFSNSRSEMNVSTLELGDSALYLCASSLQGQGRGDTQYFGPGTRLTVL.

The chain carries TRBV3-1 and TRBJ2-3, with TRBD2 identical over 9 bases. V lost 5 bases and J lost 0; bases outside the gene matches: 6. Germline CDR1 is LGHDT and CDR2 is YNNKEL (reference sequence). The CDR3 extends over 16 amino acids. CDR3 nucleotides: TGTGCCAGCAGCTCCTTAGCGGGGGAAAGCACAGATACGCAGTATTTT. Translated, it gives CASSSLAGESTDTQYF.

This clonotype was seen many times. The chain links TRBV5-1 to TRBJ1-1, with D uncertain. The CDR3 is made up of 13 amino acids. The germline V gene has CDR1 SGHRS and CDR2 YFSETQ. With 2 bases removed from V and 2 bases from J, the gap between germline ends came to 7 bases. CDR3 amino acids: CASSLGVNTEAFF. The CDR3, as DNA: TGCGCCAGCAGCTTAGGAGTTAACACTGAAGCTTTCTTT. The whole variable domain, remainder taken from reference TRBV5-1 and TRBJ1-1, is KAGVTQTPRYLIKTRGQQVTLSCSPISGHRSVSWYQQTPGQGLQFLFEYFSETQRNKGNFPGRFSGRQFSNSRSEMNVSTLELGDSALYLCASSLGVNTEAFFGQGTRLTVV.

There are a few counts of this clonotype. This chain connects TRBV12-3 or TRBV12-4 to TRBJ1-5, with D hard to call. This CDR3 is built from 12 residues. The V end lost 3 bases, the J end lost 6 bases, and 6 bases lay between the germline ends. This CDR3 reads CASSFMPQPQHF. The CDR3, as DNA: TGTGCCAGCAGTTTCATGCCTCAGCCCCAGCATTTT.

This clonotype has a count of ten or more. The gene calls are TRBV20-1 and TRBJ2-7, with 8 bases that match TRBD2. The germline CDR1 and CDR2 sequences are DFQATT and SNEGSKA (reference sequence). Trimming took 1 base from V and 2 from J; bases not matched to a gene: 4. This CDR3 has 14 amino acids. The CDR3: CSARGDGGAYEQYF. DNA of the CDR3: TGCAGTGCTAGAGGGGACGGGGGGGCCTACGAGCAGTACTTC.

V usage is TRBV11-2 and J usage is TRBJ1-5, with D possibly matching TRBD1 (5 bases). Germline loops: CDR1 SGHAT, CDR2 FQNNGV. V lost 1 base, J lost 5 bases, and 12 bases lay in between. The CDR3 has 15 amino acids. The CDR3 loop reads CASSLGYGTHQPQHF. DNA of the CDR3: TGTGCCAGCAGCTTAGGGTACGGGACCCATCAGCCCCAGCATTTT.

This clonotype has ten or more counts. This chain links TRBV6-5 with TRBJ1-2; maybe TRBD1 (5 bases). V lost 4 bases, J lost 3 bases, and 18 bases lay in between. Germline V lookup: CDR1 MNHEY, CDR2 SVGAGI. This CDR3 is 16 amino acids long. CDR3 coding DNA: TGTGCCAGCAGTTCCCTCCGTGGGGGAGTGGACTATGGCTACACCTTC. As protein: CASSSLRGGVDYGYTF.

In its sample, this clonotype was seen a few times. The chain is built from TRBV11-2 and TRBJ2-5; 7 nucleotides agree with TRBD2. Looked up from germline, CDR1 is SGHAT and CDR2 is FQNNGV. Losses at the gene ends were 1 base for V and 1 base for J; bases not matched to a gene: 6. The CDR3 consists of 16 residues. CDR3 sequence reads: CASSLGMGRGQETQYF. CDR3 DNA: TGTGCCAGCAGCTTAGGGATGGGGAGGGGCCAAGAGACCCAGTACTTC.

This chain links TRBV2 with TRBJ2-2; TRBD1 matches 8 bases. CDR1 SNHLY and CDR2 FYNNEI come from the germline V gene. With V trimmed by 2 bases and J by 3 bases, 2 bases remained unmatched. The CDR3 is 15 amino acids. The CDR3: CASSESRGHTGELFF. CDR3 DNA: TGTGCCAGCAGTGAATCCAGGGGGCACACCGGGGAGCTGTTTTTT.

In its sample, this clonotype was seen a few times. The chain uses TRBV6-1 and TRBJ2-1, with D possibly TRBD1 on 5 matching bases. V shed 8 bases and J shed 8 bases, with 16 bases lying between them. This CDR3 has 13 residues. Germline CDR1 reads MNHNS; CDR2 reads SASEGT. CDR3 amino acids: CASSRAGEHEQFF. CDR3 DNA sequence: TGTGCCAGCTCCAGGGCAGGCGAGCATGAGCAGTTCTTC.

This clonotype was found many times. The chain has TRBV20-1 and TRBJ2-7, with D perhaps matching TRBD1 (6 bases). Germline assignment: CDR1 DFQATT and CDR2 SNEGSKA (reference sequence). The CDR3 covers 12 residues. The V end lost 6 bases, the J end lost 5 bases, and 14 bases lay between the germline ends. DNA for the CDR3: TGCAGTGCGAGGGACATGGTCGACGAGCAGTACTTC. Protein sequence: CSARDMVDEQYF.

Only a few counts were recorded for this clonotype. V and J are TRBV20-1 and TRBJ1-2, with D possibly TRBD1 on 6 matching bases. Trimming took off 4 bases at V and 2 bases at J, with 11 bases between the two ends. The CDR3 length is 13 residues. Germline V lookup: CDR1 DFQATT, CDR2 SNEGSKA (reference sequence). CDR3 bases: TGCAGTGCTACGCTGGACAGCAACTATGGCTACACCTTC. Translating gives CSATLDSNYGYTF.

This chain joins TRBV20-1 and TRBJ2-7, with D perhaps being TRBD1 or TRBD2 (6 bases each). Per the germline V gene, CDR1 is DFQATT and CDR2 is SNEGSKA (reference sequence). The CDR3 is 14 amino acids. The V end was cut by 1 base, the J end by 2 bases, with 12 bases between. CDR3 nucleotides: TGCAGTGCTAGAGGGGAGGCAGGGGCCTACGAGCAGTACTTC. Translation gives CSARGEAGAYEQYF.

This clonotype was counted ten times or more. The V call is TRBV7-9, the J call TRBJ2-1, with a weak D call TRBD1 (7 bases). The CDR3 contains 14 residues. The V gene lost 10 bases and the J gene lost 0 bases, with 13 bases spanning the gap. The V gene's germline CDR1 is SEHNR and CDR2 FQNEAQ (reference sequence). DNA of the CDR3: TGTGCCACCAGGGGGGCTAGCTCCTACAATGAGCAGTTCTTC. Its translation: CATRGASSYNEQFF.

The J gene is TRBJ2-5, the V gene TRBV12-3 or TRBV12-4; possibly TRBD2 for D (6 bases). The CDR3 totals 14 residues. V lost 5 bases and J lost 5, with 15 bases in between. This chain's CDR3 is CASSLAGFEETQYF. In DNA, the CDR3 is TGTGCCAGCAGTCTGGCGGGGTTCGAGGAGACCCAGTACTTC.

The CDR3: CASSLFIVSGGARETQYF. Written as DNA, the CDR3 is TGTGCCAGCTCACTCTTCATCGTCAGCGGGGGGGCCAGGGAGACCCAGTACTTC. This chain uses TRBV18 with TRBJ2-5; 10 bases agree with TRBD2. CDR1 KGHSH and CDR2 LQKENI come from the germline V gene. The length of the CDR3 is 18 residues. J was trimmed by 5 bases and V by 4 bases; bases with no gene match: 16. Using reference TRBV18 and TRBJ2-5 for the parts outside the CDR3, the full variable domain is NAGVMQNPRHLVRRRGQEARLRCSPMKGHSHVYWYRQLPEEGLKFMVYLQKENIIDESGMPKERFSAEFPKEGPSILRIQQVVRGDSAAYFCASSLFIVSGGARETQYFGPGTRLLVL.

V gene TRBV21-1 combines with J gene TRBJ2-1; the DNA was not compared with TRBD2, the D call given in the table. TRBV21-1 is classified as a pseudogene. The CDR3 is 12 residues long. DNA of the CDR3: TGTACCTCGGCGGGGGGGATGTGTGAGCAGTTCTTC. It yields the protein CTSAGGMCEQFF.

The chain has TRBV10-3 and TRBJ2-3; D perhaps matches TRBD2 (5 bases). V was cut by 4 bases and J by 3 bases, with 8 bases left in between. The CDR3 has 13 amino acids. Germline V gene data show CDR1 as ENHRY and CDR2 as SYGVKD. CDR3 in amino acids: CAISVEGTDTQYF. In DNA, the CDR3 is TGTGCCATCAGTGTTGAGGGTACAGATACGCAGTATTTT.

This clonotype was observed a single time. The DNA of the CDR3 is TGCGCCAGCAGCCAAGATCTAGCGAATGAGCAGTTCTTC. Its protein product is CASSQDLANEQFF. The rearrangement links TRBV4-1 to TRBJ2-1; tentatively, D is TRBD2 (6 bases). Germline CDR1 is MGHRA and CDR2 is YSYEKL. The V end was cut by 0 bases, the J end by 7 bases, with 7 bases between. The CDR3 extends over 13 amino acids.